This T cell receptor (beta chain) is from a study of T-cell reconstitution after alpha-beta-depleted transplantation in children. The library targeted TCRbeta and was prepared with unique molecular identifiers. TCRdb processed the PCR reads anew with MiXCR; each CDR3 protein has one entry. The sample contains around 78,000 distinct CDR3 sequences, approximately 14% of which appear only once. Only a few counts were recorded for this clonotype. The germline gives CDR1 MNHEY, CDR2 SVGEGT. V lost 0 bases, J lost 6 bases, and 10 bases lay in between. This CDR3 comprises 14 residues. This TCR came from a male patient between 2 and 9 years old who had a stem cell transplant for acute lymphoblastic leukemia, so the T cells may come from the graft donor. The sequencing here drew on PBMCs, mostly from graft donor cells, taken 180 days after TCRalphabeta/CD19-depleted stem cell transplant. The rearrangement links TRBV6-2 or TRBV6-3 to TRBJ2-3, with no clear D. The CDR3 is CASSYSWLQDTQYF. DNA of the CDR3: TGTGCCAGCAGTTACTCGTGGCTCCAGGATACGCAGTATTTT.